The clone carrying this TCR beta chain was seen only a few times. Its cognate antigen is unknown. The data originate from a study of T-cell reconstitution after alpha-beta-depleted transplantation in children. Study results and limitations: At the one-year point after transplant, T-cell counts and TCRbeta diversity were found to come mostly from T cells that had been newly produced. Two months or so post-transplant, alpha-beta T cells reportedly derived from several hundred expanded graft clones. Some patients' high day-60 TCRbeta diversity was attributed to recipient cells surviving conditioning.

The CDR3 runs 12 residues. Between the trimmed V and J ends, which lost 5 bases and 1 base, there was a span of 7 bases. Germline CDR1 and CDR2: SGDLS and YYNGEE. Preparation of the TCRbeta library involved a method that used unique molecular identifiers. From the PCR reads, TCRdb called clonotypes with MiXCR, one entry per CDR3 protein. The sample records approximately 520,000 distinct CDR3 sequences, about 10% being singletons. This TCR derives from a female patient between 2 and 15 years old who had a stem cell transplant for aplastic anemia, so the T cells may come from the graft donor. The V and J genes are TRBV9 and TRBJ2-7; D not certain. The source material was PBMCs, mostly from graft donor cells, sampled 180 days after TCRalphabeta/CD19-depleted stem cell transplant. This CDR3 is CASRERSYEQYF. CDR3 in DNA: TGTGCCAGCAGGGAAAGATCCTACGAGCAGTACTTC.